The 18 T cell receptor beta chains listed next were all sequenced from one sample in a study of Ad26.COV2.S vaccination and SARS-CoV-2 variants. Treatment: 15 to 20 received Ad26.COV2.S at low or high dose, single or two shots; 5 received placebo; per-sample allocation not given. Day 63 after the first vaccine or placebo injection was the time point for sampling. Only in-frame clones appear in the TCRdb table, and some are missing; sequencing was by immunoSEQ multiplex PCR. The sample has fewer than 400,000 clones; approximately 90% are singletons. Specimen: peripheral blood, collected in a trial of Ad26.COV2.S vaccine versus placebo. All receptors derive from a person aged 18-65 years who received the Ad26.COV2.S COVID-19 vaccine or a placebo.

In this sample, this clone turned up once. The chain joins TRBV20-1 to TRBJ2-2, with D unclear. Germline lookup yields CDR1 DFQATT and CDR2 SNEGSKA (reference sequence). Trimming cost V 3 bases and J 4 bases, with 9 bases left between them. The CDR3 consists of 13 residues. This chain's CDR3 is CSASSTFTGELFF. The CDR3 DNA is TGCAGTGCTAGTTCAACCTTCACCGGGGAGCTGTTTTTT.

The chain joins TRBV29-1 to TRBJ2-5, with 9 nucleotides matching TRBD2. This CDR3 is 15 amino acids long. Germline assignment: CDR1 SQVTM and CDR2 ANQGSEA. V shed 3 bases, J shed 4 bases, and the junction held 9 bases outside the gene matches. CDR3: CSVELTSGAGETQYF. The CDR3 nucleotides are TGCAGCGTTGAGTTGACTAGCGGTGCTGGAGAGACCCAGTACTTC.

The chain joins TRBV9 to TRBJ1-5, with D maybe TRBD1 (6 bases). This CDR3 has 15 amino acids. V lost 2 bases, J lost 3 bases, and 12 bases lay in between. Per the germline V gene, CDR1 is SGDLS and CDR2 is YYNGEE. CDR3 DNA: TGTGCCAGCAGCGTCGGAGGGGGAAACAATCAGCCCCAGCATTTT. Amino acid sequence: CASSVGGGNNQPQHF.

The rearrangement joins TRBV19 to TRBJ1-5; possible D gene TRBD1, 6 bases. The CDR3 runs 16 residues. The V and J ends lost 7 bases and 4 bases respectively, with 20 bases between them. Per germline, CDR1 LNHDA and CDR2 SQIVND (reference sequence). CDR3 in DNA: TGTGCCAGTACCAGGACAGCCGCCTCGGGAAATCAGCCCCAGCATTTT. It yields the protein CASTRTAASGNQPQHF.

The chain couples TRBV19 to TRBJ1-5, with a possible D match to TRBD1 (6 bases). This CDR3 has 11 amino acids. V was clipped by 10 bases and J by 5 bases, with 9 bases between them. Germline V lookup: CDR1 LNHDA, CDR2 SQIVND (reference sequence). The CDR3 protein is CATGVDQPQHF. Written as DNA, the CDR3 is TGTGCCACAGGGGTTGATCAGCCCCAGCATTTT.

The chain has TRBV5-1 and TRBJ2-2; D gene ambiguous. V was cut by 0 bases and J by 0 bases, with 3 bases left in between. The CDR3 has 14 residues. Per the germline V gene, CDR1 is SGHRS and CDR2 is YFSETQ. CDR3 protein: CASSLAANTGELFF. CDR3 DNA sequence: TGCGCCAGCAGCTTGGCCGCGAACACCGGGGAGCTGTTTTTT. The variable domain in full, completed from reference TRBV5-1 and TRBJ2-2, reads KAGVTQTPRYLIKTRGQQVTLSCSPISGHRSVSWYQQTPGQGLQFLFEYFSETQRNKGNFPGRFSGRQFSNSRSEMNVSTLELGDSALYLCASSLAANTGELFFGEGSRLTVL.

The rearrangement joins TRBV7-9 to TRBJ1-2; D gene uncertain. Germline CDR1 reads SEHNR; CDR2 reads FQNEAQ (reference sequence). CDR3 length: 13 residues. V was cut by 6 bases and J by 10 bases, with 18 bases left in between. Here the CDR3 reads CASRPEIRSDYTF. The CDR3 DNA reads TGTGCCAGCAGGCCGGAGATCCGGTCGGACTACACCTTC.

The chain's CDR3 is CASSIGVRDKNYEQYF. The CDR3, as DNA: TGTGCCAGTAGTATAGGTGTCCGGGACAAAAACTACGAGCAGTACTTC. This sequence joins TRBV19 and TRBJ2-7, with D maybe TRBD1 (6 bases). Germline values: CDR1 LNHDA, CDR2 SQIVND (reference sequence). V was pared by 1 base and J by 3 bases, with 16 bases between. There are 16 residues in the CDR3.

The chain couples TRBV3-1 (or the pseudogene TRBV3-2) to TRBJ1-1; D remains unclear. This CDR3 region has 13 residues. Per the germline V gene, CDR1 is LGHDT and CDR2 is YNNKEL (reference sequence). The ends were cut back, 1 base at V and 3 bases at J, with 6 bases in the middle. CDR3 coding DNA: TGTGCCAGCAGCCAAGTAGGTGACACTGAAGCTTTCTTT. It codes for CASSQVGDTEAFF.

The J gene is TRBJ1-1, the V gene TRBV28; D may be TRBD1 (5 bases). The V end lost 11 bases, the J end lost 5 bases, and 18 bases lay between the germline ends. This CDR3 has 13 amino acids. CDR1 is MDHEN, CDR2 SYDVKM, per germline. The CDR3 DNA is TGTGCCCTAATGCGGGGCGGGAGTACTGAAGCTTTCTTT. Protein product: CALMRGGSTEAFF. The full variable domain, with the rest looked up from reference TRBV28 and TRBJ1-1, is DVKVTQSSRYLVKRTGEKVFLECVQDMDHENMFWYRQDPGLGLRLIYFSYDVKMKEKGDIPEGYSVSREKKERFSLILESASTNQTSMYLCALMRGGSTEAFFGQGTRLTVV.

The genes are TRBV29-1 and TRBJ2-7; D call uncertain. The CDR3 consists of 13 residues. The V end was cut by 8 bases, the J end by 0 bases, with 14 bases between. The V gene's germline CDR1 is SQVTM and CDR2 ANQGSEA. The CDR3 loop reads CSYKGSSSYEQYF. The CDR3 nucleotides are TGCAGCTATAAAGGCTCAAGCTCCTACGAGCAGTACTTC.

This clone was counted a few times. The chain employs TRBV19 and TRBJ2-2; weak D call: TRBD2 (6 bases). The V end lost 9 bases, the J end lost 6 bases, and 20 bases lay between the germline ends. The CDR3 consists of 15 residues. The V gene's germline CDR1 is LNHDA and CDR2 SQIVND (reference sequence). This CDR3 reads CASSDLGGIPGELFF. In DNA form, the CDR3 reads TGTGCCAGCTCAGATCTGGGGGGAATCCCCGGGGAGCTGTTTTTT.

V gene TRBV5-1 combines with J gene TRBJ2-3; D might be TRBD1 (6 bases). CDR3 length: 17 residues. V was trimmed by 2 bases and J by 5 bases, leaving 21 bases between them. In germline, CDR1 is SGHRS, CDR2 YFSETQ. The CDR3 region is CASSLPTGTTAGDTQYF. CDR3 in DNA: TGCGCCAGCAGCTTACCAACCGGGACAACGGCAGGAGATACGCAGTATTTT. Full variable domain (remainder filled in from reference TRBV5-1 and TRBJ2-3): KAGVTQTPRYLIKTRGQQVTLSCSPISGHRSVSWYQQTPGQGLQFLFEYFSETQRNKGNFPGRFSGRQFSNSRSEMNVSTLELGDSALYLCASSLPTGTTAGDTQYFGPGTRLTVL.

The V gene is TRBV9, the J gene TRBJ2-4, with D maybe TRBD2 (5 bases). The germline CDR1 and CDR2 sequences are SGDLS and YYNGEE. Trimming left V 0 bases short and J 1 base short, with 14 bases between. This CDR3 contains 17 residues. DNA of the CDR3: TGTGCCAGCAGCGTAGCTAGGGAGTTTGGTGCCAAAAACATTCAGTACTTC. It yields the protein CASSVAREFGAKNIQYF.

The chain carries TRBV24-1 and TRBJ2-5, with 7 bases fitting TRBD1. V dropped 2 bases and J dropped 1; count of bases not matched to a gene: 3. CDR1 KGHDR and CDR2 SFDVKD come from the germline V gene. This CDR3 is built from 15 residues. This CDR3 is CATSDSGQIQETQYF. CDR3 nucleotide sequence: TGTGCCACCAGTGATTCGGGACAGATCCAAGAGACCCAGTACTTC.

This clone was detected only once. V gene TRBV11-2 combines with J gene TRBJ2-1; D might be TRBD1 (5 bases). From germline, CDR1 is SGHAT and CDR2 FQNNGV. The CDR3 is 13 residues long. Trimming took off 5 bases at V and 9 bases at J, with 14 bases between the two ends. The CDR3 spells CASSPRGTIEQFF. DNA for the CDR3: TGTGCCAGCAGCCCTAGGGGTACAATTGAGCAGTTCTTC.

The chain uses TRBV6-1 and TRBJ2-1; D uncertain. V dropped 3 bases and J dropped 1 base, with 16 bases sitting between them. Germline loops: CDR1 MNHNS, CDR2 SASEGT. This CDR3 is built from 17 residues. The CDR3 DNA sequence: TGTGCCAGCAGTGACCGTAACTGGGGTTTGTCCTACAATGAGCAGTTCTTC. Its translation is CASSDRNWGLSYNEQFF.

This rearrangement joins TRBV2 to TRBJ1-3, with 7 nucleotides matching TRBD1. The germline CDR1 and CDR2 sequences are SNHLY and FYNNEI. The CDR3 runs to 16 residues. J gave up 2 bases and V 5 bases, and 9 bases lay outside the gene matches. The CDR3 DNA reads TGTGCCAGCAGTCCCCTGACAGGGTCGACTGGAAACACCATATATTTT. Amino acids: CASSPLTGSTGNTIYF. The full variable domain, rest sourced from reference TRBV2 and TRBJ1-3, is EPEVTQTPSHQVTQMGQEVILRCVPISNHLYFYWYRQILGQKVEFLVSFYNNEISEKSEIFDDQFSVERPDGSNFTLKIRSTKLEDSAMYFCASSPLTGSTGNTIYFGEGSWLTVV.